These T cell receptor beta chains were read from a single sample in a study of beta chain features in type 1 diabetes. Sequenced by immunoSEQ multiplex PCR; TCRdb stores in-frame clones only, minus some. This sample has about 150,000 clones, with approximately 10% found just once. Sequencing used central memory CD4+ T cells from blood. These receptors all stem from a man aged 18 to 29 in good health. The CDR3 runs from the conserved cysteine through the conserved F or W. A D gene is named only where the DNA matches it firmly. Clone size is given for some rows only: seen once, a few or many times, or a class if the clone is expanded.

D,J,V,size,DNA,CDR3
-,TRBJ1-2,TRBV27,few,TGTGCCAGCAGTTTAGGGAAGCCGGGCGGCTACACCTTC,CASSLGKPGGYTF
TRBD2,TRBJ2-3,TRBV5-4,-,TGTGCCAGCAGCTCACACCCTAGCGGGAGCACAGATACGCAGTATTTT,CASSSHPSGSTDTQYF
-,TRBJ1-5,TRBV4-2,-,TGTGCCAGCAGCCAAGACGGGCAGACCAATCAGCCCCAGCATTTT,CASSQDGQTNQPQHF
-,TRBJ2-6,TRBV29-1,few,TGCAGCGTTGGGGCGACTGGGGCCAACGTCCTGACTTTC,CSVGATGANVLTF
-,TRBJ2-3,TRBV13,-,TGTGCCAGCAGGATTAGCGGCACAGATACGCAGTATTTT,CASRISGTDTQYF
-,TRBJ2-3,TRBV18,-,TGTGCCAGCTCAACTAACACAGATACGCAGTATTTT,CASSTNTDTQYF
-,TRBJ2-7,TRBV6-6,few,TGTGCCAGCGGGCAGGGAGGCGACGAGCAGTACTTC,CASGQGGDEQYF
TRBD2,TRBJ2-5,TRBV7-3,-,TGTGCCAGCAGCCCCGGGACTAAAGAGACCCAGTACTTC,CASSPGTKETQYF
TRBD2,TRBJ2-1,TRBV4-3,few,TGCGCCAGCAGCCAAGATCTTCCGGGACTAGCGCGATACAATGAGCAGTTCTTC,CASSQDLPGLARYNEQFF
-,TRBJ2-5,TRBV29-1,few,TGCAGCGTTATACGGGGGCTTGAGACCCAGTACTTC,CSVIRGLETQYF
-,TRBJ1-1,TRBV4-2,few,TGTGCCAGCAGCCAAGGTGGCGGCGGCACTGAAGCTTTCTTT,CASSQGGGGTEAFF
-,TRBJ1-2,TRBV19,few,TGTGCCAGTAGGGCAGGGTATGGCTACACCTTC,CASRAGYGYTF
-,TRBJ2-1,TRBV7-2,many,TGTGCCAGCAGCTTAGCTACAGAGTACAATGAGCAGTTCTTC,CASSLATEYNEQFF
-,TRBJ1-5,TRBV6-1,few,TGTGCCAGCATGCCCGGGGCGGATGGCAATCAGCCCCAGCATTTT,CASMPGADGNQPQHF
-,TRBJ2-7,TRBV27,few,TGTGCCAGCAGTTTATCATGGATGGCCGAGCAGTACTTC,CASSLSWMAEQYF
-,TRBJ1-1,TRBV7-9,many,TGTGCCAGCAGCTTCGACCACCTGGGAGCTTTCTTT,CASSFDHLGAFF
-,TRBJ2-7,TRBV5-1,few,TGCGCCAGCAGCTTGCTGTCTTCCTACGAGCAGTACTTC,CASSLLSSYEQYF
-,TRBJ2-1,TRBV30,many,TGTGCCTGGAGTGTAGCGGCCGGAAAGTTCTTC,CAWSVAAGKFF
-,TRBJ2-2,TRBV9,-,TGTGCCAGCAGCTCAACGCTCACACGTTCCGGGGAGCTGTTTTTT,CASSSTLTRSGELFF
-,TRBJ2-3,TRBV5-1,few,TGCGCCAGCAGCCTGGACTCCTATACGCAGTATTTT,CASSLDSYTQYF
-,TRBJ2-2,TRBV10-3,many,TGTGCCATCCGCGGCCTATTGAACACCGGGGAGCTGTTTTTT,CAIRGLLNTGELFF
-,TRBJ1-3,TRBV5-4,-,TGTGCCAGCAGCCAAGCGGCAGGGCGCGGAAACACCATATATTTT,CASSQAAGRGNTIYF
-,TRBJ2-2,TRBV7-3,-,TGTGCCAGCAGCTTAAAAGGACCTACCTTCGACGGGGAGCTGTTTTTT,CASSLKGPTFDGELFF
-,TRBJ1-2,TRBV7-2,few,TGTGCCAGCAGCTTTTCAGGGTCCTTCGATGGCTACACCTTC,CASSFSGSFDGYTF
-,TRBJ2-1,TRBV18,-,TGTGCCAGCTCACCATTTTCGGACAATGAGCAGTTCTTC,CASSPFSDNEQFF
-,TRBJ2-3,TRBV30,-,-,CAWSVGAGIHPFF
-,TRBJ2-3,TRBV7-9,-,TGTGCCAGCAGCTTAGAGGCAGATACGCAGTATTTT,CASSLEADTQYF
-,TRBJ2-7,TRBV7-9,-,TGTGCCAGCAGCTTAGGAATCAATACCTACGAGCAGTACTTC,CASSLGINTYEQYF
-,TRBJ2-1,TRBV7-9,-,TGTGCCAGCAGCCAGGAGGGGGCTCCCTACAATGAGCAGTTCTTC,CASSQEGAPYNEQFF
TRBD2,TRBJ2-3,TRBV7-2,-,TGTGCCAGCAGCACTAGCGGGGGGCTCACAGATACGCAGTATTTT,CASSTSGGLTDTQYF
-,TRBJ2-7,TRBV7-2,few,TGTGCCAGCAGCTTCGATTCTACGAGCTCCTACGAGCAGTACTTC,CASSFDSTSSYEQYF
-,TRBJ2-1,TRBV7-2,few,TGTGCCAGCAGCTTGTTAAGACCGGGACGCTCGTTCTACAATGAGCAGTTCTTC,CASSLLRPGRSFYNEQFF
-,TRBJ1-1,TRBV7-9,few,TGTGCCAGCAGCCCATGGCCCCAAATGGGAGCTTTCTTT,CASSPWPQMGAFF
-,TRBJ1-5,TRBV28,-,TGTGCCAGCAGTTCAGTCCTATATAGCAATCAGCCCCAGCATTTT,CASSSVLYSNQPQHF
TRBD2,TRBJ2-7,TRBV5-1,-,TGCGCCAGCAGCCGCGGAAGGGCGGGAGGATCCTCCTCCTACGAGCAGTACTTC,CASSRGRAGGSSSYEQYF
-,TRBJ2-1,TRBV29-1,medium-sized,TGCAGCGTTGGGACAGGGACTAACAATGAGCAGTTCTTC,CSVGTGTNNEQFF
-,TRBJ2-7,TRBV10-3,few,TGTGCCATCAGGGGTACTACGGGAGAGAGCTCCTACGAGCAGTACTTC,CAIRGTTGESSYEQYF
-,TRBJ2-7,TRBV19,few,TGTGCCAGTAGTCCCAAGGGACGGGCCTACGAGCAGTACTTC,CASSPKGRAYEQYF
TRBD1,TRBJ2-7,TRBV18,many,TGTGCCAGCTCACCCCAGGGACAGGGGGGGCAGCAGTACTTC,CASSPQGQGGQQYF
TRBD2,TRBJ2-1,TRBV18,-,TGTGCCAGCTCACCCCGGGAGGCCAATGAGCAGTTCTTC,CASSPREANEQFF
TRBD1,TRBJ2-7,TRBV5-1,-,TGCGCCAGCAGCCCTCGTCCCGGGACAGGGAAGCCCCTCCTCGAGCAGTACTTC,CASSPRPGTGKPLLEQYF
-,TRBJ1-6,TRBV11-2,-,TGTGCCAGCAGCTTAGGCGCAGGGCCCTATAATTCACCCCTCCACTTT,CASSLGAGPYNSPLHF
-,TRBJ1-4,TRBV4-3,-,TGCGCCAGCAGCCAAGACAGGGATCGGGAAAAACTGTTTTTT,CASSQDRDREKLFF
TRBD1,TRBJ1-5,TRBV19,-,TGTGCCAGTAGTGAGGGACAGGCAGGCAATCAGCCCCAGCATTTT,CASSEGQAGNQPQHF
-,TRBJ2-3,TRBV29-1,-,TGCAGTACCTCGGGGGCAGATACGCAGTATTTT,CSTSGADTQYF
-,TRBJ2-1,TRBV29-1,-,TGCAGCTCACAGTGGTTCAATGAGCAGTTCTTC,CSSQWFNEQFF
-,TRBJ2-7,TRBV6-5,-,TGTGCCAGCAGCCGTTCATCCTACGAGCAGTACTTC,CASSRSSYEQYF
-,TRBJ1-2,TRBV9,few,TGTGCCACCCTCGTGAACTACACCTTC,CATLVNYTF
-,TRBJ2-1,TRBV7-6,few,TGTGCCAGCAGCTTACCCGGACCGGTGGGAAATGAGCAGTTCTTC,CASSLPGPVGNEQFF
-,TRBJ2-5,TRBV10-3,few,TGTGCCACATCAGGGTCCCAAGAGACCCAGTACTTC,CATSGSQETQYF
-,TRBJ1-2,TRBV25-1,-,TGTGCCAGCAGTGAATCCAGAACGTATGGCTACACCTTC,CASSESRTYGYTF
TRBD2,TRBJ2-1,TRBV5-1,-,TGCGCCAGCAGCCGGGGGACTAGCGGGATGTACAATGAGCAGTTCTTC,CASSRGTSGMYNEQFF